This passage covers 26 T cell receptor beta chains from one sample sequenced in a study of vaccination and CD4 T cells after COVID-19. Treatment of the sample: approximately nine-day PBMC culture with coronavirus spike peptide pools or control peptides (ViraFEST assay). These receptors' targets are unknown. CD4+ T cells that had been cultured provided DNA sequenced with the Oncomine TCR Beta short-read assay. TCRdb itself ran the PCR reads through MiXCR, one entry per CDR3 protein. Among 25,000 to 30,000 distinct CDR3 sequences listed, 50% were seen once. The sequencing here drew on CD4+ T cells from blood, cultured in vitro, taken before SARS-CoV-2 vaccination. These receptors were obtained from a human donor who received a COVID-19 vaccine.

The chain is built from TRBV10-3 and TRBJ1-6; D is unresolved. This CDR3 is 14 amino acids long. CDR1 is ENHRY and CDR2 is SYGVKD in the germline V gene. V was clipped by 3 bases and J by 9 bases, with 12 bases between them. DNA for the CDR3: TGTGCCATCAGTGATTACGGGGTAGGTTCACCCCTCCACTTT. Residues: CAISDYGVGSPLHF.

The CDR3 loop reads CASSIVSTGGKYEQYF. In DNA form, the CDR3 reads TGTGCCAGTAGTATAGTCTCCACAGGGGGCAAATACGAGCAGTACTTC. V is TRBV19 and J is TRBJ2-7; TRBD1 agrees at 9 bases. The germline gives CDR1 LNHDA, CDR2 SQIVND (reference sequence). V lost 1 base, J lost 4 bases, and 8 bases stayed unmatched. CDR3 size: 16 residues.

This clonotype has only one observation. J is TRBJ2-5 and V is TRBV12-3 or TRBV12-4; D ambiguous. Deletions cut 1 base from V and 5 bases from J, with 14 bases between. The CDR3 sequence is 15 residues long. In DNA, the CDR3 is TGTGCCAGCAGTTTAGAATTGAATCGGCCGGAGACCCAGTACTTC. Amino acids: CASSLELNRPETQYF.

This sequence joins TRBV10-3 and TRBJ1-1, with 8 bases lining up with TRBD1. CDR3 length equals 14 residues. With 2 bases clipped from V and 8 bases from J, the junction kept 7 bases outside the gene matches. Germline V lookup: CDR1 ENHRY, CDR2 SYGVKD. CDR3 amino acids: CAISEEPRGREAFF. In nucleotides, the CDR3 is TGTGCCATCAGTGAGGAGCCCAGGGGGCGAGAAGCTTTCTTT.

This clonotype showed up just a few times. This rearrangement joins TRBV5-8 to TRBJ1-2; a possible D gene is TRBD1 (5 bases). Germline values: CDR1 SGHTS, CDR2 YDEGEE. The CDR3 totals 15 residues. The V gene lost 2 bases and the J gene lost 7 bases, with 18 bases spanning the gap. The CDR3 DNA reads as TGTGCCAGCAGCTTATTCCCTCAACGACAGAGTGGCTACACCTTC. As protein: CASSLFPQRQSGYTF.

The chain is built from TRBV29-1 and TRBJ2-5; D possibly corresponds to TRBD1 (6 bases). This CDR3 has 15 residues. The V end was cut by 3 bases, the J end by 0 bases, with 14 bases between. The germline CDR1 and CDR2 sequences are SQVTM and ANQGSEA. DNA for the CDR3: TGCAGCGTTGATGGGTCAGGGGCCTACCAAGAGACCCAGTACTTC. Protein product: CSVDGSGAYQETQYF.

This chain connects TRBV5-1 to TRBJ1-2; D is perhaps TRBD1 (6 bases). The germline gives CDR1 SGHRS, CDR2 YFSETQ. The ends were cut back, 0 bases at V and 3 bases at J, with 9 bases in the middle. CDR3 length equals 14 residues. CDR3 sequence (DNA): TGCGCCAGCAGCTTGGGGACAGTAGACTATGGCTACACCTTC. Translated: CASSLGTVDYGYTF.

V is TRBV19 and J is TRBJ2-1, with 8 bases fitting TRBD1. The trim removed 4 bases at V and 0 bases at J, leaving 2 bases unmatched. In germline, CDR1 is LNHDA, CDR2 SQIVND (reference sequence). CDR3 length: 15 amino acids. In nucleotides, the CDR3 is TGTGCCAGTAGTAAGACAGGGGACTCCTACAATGAGCAGTTCTTC. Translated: CASSKTGDSYNEQFF.

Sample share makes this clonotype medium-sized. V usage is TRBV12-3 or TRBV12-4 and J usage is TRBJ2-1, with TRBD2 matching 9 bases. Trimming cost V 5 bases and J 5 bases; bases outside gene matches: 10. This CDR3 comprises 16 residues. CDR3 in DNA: TGTGCCAGCAGTGAGGGGCTAGCGGGGTTTAACAATGAGCAGTTCTTC. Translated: CASSEGLAGFNNEQFF.

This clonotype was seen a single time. The CDR3 nucleotides are TGTGCCAGCAGCCGGGGGACCCGACAGGATACGCAGTATTTT. It translates to CASSRGTRQDTQYF. The genes are TRBV27 and TRBJ2-3; perhaps TRBD2 as D (6 bases). The germline V and J ends were trimmed by 6 bases and 6 bases, with 16 bases remaining between them. Germline CDR1 and CDR2: MNHEY and SMNVEV (reference sequence). This CDR3 spans 14 amino acids.

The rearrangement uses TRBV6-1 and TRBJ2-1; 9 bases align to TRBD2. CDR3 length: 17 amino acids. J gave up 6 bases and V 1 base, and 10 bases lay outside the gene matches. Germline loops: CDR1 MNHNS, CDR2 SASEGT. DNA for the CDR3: TGTGCCAGCAGTGAAGTAGCGGGGGACCCCTCGGGCAATGAGCAGTTCTTC. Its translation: CASSEVAGDPSGNEQFF.

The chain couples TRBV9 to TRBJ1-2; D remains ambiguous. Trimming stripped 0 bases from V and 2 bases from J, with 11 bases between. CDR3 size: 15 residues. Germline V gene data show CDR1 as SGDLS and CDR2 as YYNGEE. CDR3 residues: CASSVEVGSNYGYTF. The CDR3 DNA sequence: TGTGCCAGCAGCGTAGAGGTAGGGAGCAACTATGGCTACACCTTC.

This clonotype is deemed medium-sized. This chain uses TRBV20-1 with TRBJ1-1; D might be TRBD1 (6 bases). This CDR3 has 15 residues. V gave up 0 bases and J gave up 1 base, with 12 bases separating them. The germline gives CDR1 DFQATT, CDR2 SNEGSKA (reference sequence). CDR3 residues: CSARDRRTENTEAFF. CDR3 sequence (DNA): TGCAGTGCTAGAGATAGGCGGACAGAGAACACTGAAGCTTTCTTT.

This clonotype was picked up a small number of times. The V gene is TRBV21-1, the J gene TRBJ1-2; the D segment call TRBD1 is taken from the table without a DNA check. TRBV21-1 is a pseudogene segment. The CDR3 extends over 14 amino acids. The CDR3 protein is CARPRGLGSYGYTF. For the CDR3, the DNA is TGTGCCCGCCCCCGGGGTCTTGGGTCCTATGGCTACACCTTC.

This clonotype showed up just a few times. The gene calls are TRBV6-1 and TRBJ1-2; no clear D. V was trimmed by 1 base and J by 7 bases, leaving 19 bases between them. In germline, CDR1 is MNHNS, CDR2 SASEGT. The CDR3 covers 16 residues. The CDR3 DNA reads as TGTGCCAGCAGTGAAGGGTATGAGGAAGGGCGCGGTGGCTACACCTTC. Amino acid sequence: CASSEGYEEGRGGYTF.

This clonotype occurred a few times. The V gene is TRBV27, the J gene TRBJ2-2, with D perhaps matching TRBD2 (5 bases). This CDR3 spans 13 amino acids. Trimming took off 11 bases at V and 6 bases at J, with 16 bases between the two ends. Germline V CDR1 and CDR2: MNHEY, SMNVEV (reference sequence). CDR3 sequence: CAVSTSPPGELFF. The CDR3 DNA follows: TGTGCCGTTTCCACTAGTCCGCCCGGGGAGCTGTTTTTT.

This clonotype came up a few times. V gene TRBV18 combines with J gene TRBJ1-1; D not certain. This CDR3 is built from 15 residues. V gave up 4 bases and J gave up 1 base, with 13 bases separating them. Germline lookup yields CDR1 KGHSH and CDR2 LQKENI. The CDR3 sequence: CASSLTVPGNTEAFF. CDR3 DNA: TGTGCCAGCTCACTCACGGTGCCAGGGAACACTGAAGCTTTCTTT.

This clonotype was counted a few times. The DNA for the CDR3 is TGTGCCACCAGTGATTCGCGGGGGATCTTTCCTAATGAGCAGTTCTTC. It encodes CATSDSRGIFPNEQFF. The chain combines TRBV24-1 with TRBJ2-1; 7 positions agree with TRBD2. V dropped 2 bases and J dropped 7; count of bases not matched to a gene: 10. Germline V gives CDR1 KGHDR, CDR2 SFDVKD. This CDR3 comprises 16 residues.

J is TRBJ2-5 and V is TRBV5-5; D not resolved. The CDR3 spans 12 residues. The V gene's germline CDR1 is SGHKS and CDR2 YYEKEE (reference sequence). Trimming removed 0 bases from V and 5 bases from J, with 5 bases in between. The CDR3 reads CASSLATETQYF. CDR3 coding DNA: TGTGCCAGCAGCTTGGCCACGGAGACCCAGTACTTC.

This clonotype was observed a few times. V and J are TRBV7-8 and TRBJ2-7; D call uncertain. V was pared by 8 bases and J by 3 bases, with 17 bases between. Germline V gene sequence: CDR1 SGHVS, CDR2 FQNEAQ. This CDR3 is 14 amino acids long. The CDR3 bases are TGTGCCAGCGCTAGGGCGATAGATTTCTACGAGCAGTACTTC. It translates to CASARAIDFYEQYF.

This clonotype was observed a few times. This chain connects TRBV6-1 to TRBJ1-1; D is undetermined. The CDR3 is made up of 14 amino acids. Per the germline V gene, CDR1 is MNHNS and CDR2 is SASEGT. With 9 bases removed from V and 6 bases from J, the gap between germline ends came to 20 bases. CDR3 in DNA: TGTGCCAGGCCCGCCTCCACCCGCGGACCTGAAGCTTTCTTT. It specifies CARPASTRGPEAFF.

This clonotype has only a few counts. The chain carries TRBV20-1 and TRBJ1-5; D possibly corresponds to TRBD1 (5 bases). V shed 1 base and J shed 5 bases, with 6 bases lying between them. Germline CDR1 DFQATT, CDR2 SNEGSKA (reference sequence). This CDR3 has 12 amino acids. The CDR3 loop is CSARATDQPQHF. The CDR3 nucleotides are TGCAGTGCTAGAGCGACAGATCAGCCCCAGCATTTT.

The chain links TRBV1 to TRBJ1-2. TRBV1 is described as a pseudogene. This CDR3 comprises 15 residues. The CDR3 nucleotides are TGCACCAGCAGCCAAGGGCAGGAGAAAAACTATGGCTACACCTTC. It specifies CTSSQGQEKNYGYTF.

CDR3 in DNA: TGTGCCAGCAGCCCGAAAGCGGAAAACACCGGGGAGCTGTTTTTT. Translation gives CASSPKAENTGELFF. The chain employs TRBV5-4 and TRBJ2-2, with D tentatively TRBD2 (5 bases). The germline V and J ends were trimmed by 4 bases and 2 bases, with 12 bases remaining between them. The CDR3 covers 15 residues. CDR1 and CDR2 (germline): SGHNT, YYREEE (reference sequence).

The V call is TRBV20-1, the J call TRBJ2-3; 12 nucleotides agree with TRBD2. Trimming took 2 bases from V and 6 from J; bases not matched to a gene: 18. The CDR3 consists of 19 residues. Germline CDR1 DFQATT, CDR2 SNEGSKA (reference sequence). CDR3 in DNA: TGCAGTGCTAGACGACACATCATCCGGACTAGCGGGGTGGCTGATACGCAGTATTTT. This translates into CSARRHIIRTSGVADTQYF.

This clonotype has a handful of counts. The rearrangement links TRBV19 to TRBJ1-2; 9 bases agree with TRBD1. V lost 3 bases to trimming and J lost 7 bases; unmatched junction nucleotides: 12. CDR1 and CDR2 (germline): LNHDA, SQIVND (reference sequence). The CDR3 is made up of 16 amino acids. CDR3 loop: CASSINRGLLETGYTF. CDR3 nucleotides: TGTGCCAGTAGTATCAACAGGGGGCTATTAGAAACTGGCTACACCTTC.